This TCR beta chain came from a study of tumor-infiltrating lymphocytes in localized non-small cell lung cancer. Details on this clone: Its antigen remains unknown.

This CDR3 region has 13 residues. CDR1 is LNHDA, CDR2 SQIVND, per germline (reference sequence). V was clipped by 1 base and J by 1 base, with 5 bases between them. Study-wide points: Technical variation could not be separated from intratumor heterogeneity here. TCRbeta sequencing showed higher T cell infiltration in tumors than uninvolved lung.

Here immunoSEQ multiplex PCR was the method, and the copy in TCRdb shows in-frame clones only, minus some. The sample lists more than 9,000 clones; roughly 60% were seen once. This receptor was identified in a human donor with non-small cell lung cancer. The chain has TRBV19 and TRBJ2-7, with D possibly being TRBD1 (5 bases). Sequenced sample: lung tumor tissue. CDR3 nucleotides: TGTGCCAGTAGTATAGGACAGTCCTACGAGCAGTACTTC. It specifies CASSIGQSYEQYF. Filled out from reference TRBV19 and TRBJ2-7, the complete variable domain reads DGGITQSPKYLFRKEGQNVTLSCEQNLNHDAMYWYRQDPGQGLRLIYYSQIVNDFQKGDIAEGYSVSREKKESFPLTVTSAQKNPTAFYLCASSIGQSYEQYFGPGTRLTVT.